A selection of T cell receptor beta chains follows, all from one sample in a study. TCRdb independently ran MiXCR on the 5' RACE reads; one entry per CDR3 protein. There are thousands of distinct CDR3 sequences in the sample; approximately 50% occur only once, and 6.4% lies in the top ten. The sequenced sample consisted of Tregs sorted from a lymph node. Receptors originate from a female donor with breast cancer. CDR3s include the opening cysteine and the closing phenylalanine or tryptophan. The D gene is left open where the match is weak. Clone size appears in some rows only: once, few, many, or a class for an expanded clone.

D gene: TRBD2; clone size: NA; J gene: TRBJ2-6; V gene: TRBV6-2/TRBV6-3; CDR3 DNA: TGTGCCAGCAGTTTCCCGCTAGCGGTCTCTGGGGCCAACGTCCTGACTTTC; CDR3 protein: CASSFPLAVSGANVLTF
D gene: NA; clone size: NA; J gene: TRBJ2-2; V gene: TRBV6-2/TRBV6-3; CDR3 DNA: TGTGCCAGCAGTTACGGCTTAGGGGGCACCGGGGAGCTGTTTTTT; CDR3 protein: CASSYGLGGTGELFF
D gene: TRBD2; clone size: few; J gene: TRBJ2-7; V gene: TRBV20-1; CDR3 DNA: TGCAGTGCCCGTCCTTTCAAACTAGCGTTCTACGAGCAGTACTTC; CDR3 protein: CSARPFKLAFYEQYF
D gene: NA; clone size: NA; J gene: TRBJ1-4; V gene: TRBV20-1; CDR3 DNA: TGCAGTGCAGGGAATGAAAAACTGTTTTTT; CDR3 protein: CSAGNEKLFF
D gene: NA; clone size: NA; J gene: TRBJ1-2; V gene: TRBV29-1; CDR3 DNA: TGCAGCGTTGGGCCCGACAGTTCTGTAGCTAACTATGGCTACACCTTC; CDR3 protein: CSVGPDSSVANYGYTF
D gene: TRBD1; clone size: NA; J gene: TRBJ2-7; V gene: TRBV30; CDR3 DNA: TGTGCCTGGAGTCCGGCAGGGGGTTCCTACGAGCAGTACTTC; CDR3 protein: CAWSPAGGSYEQYF
D gene: NA; clone size: NA; J gene: TRBJ1-5; V gene: TRBV6-2/TRBV6-3; CDR3 DNA: TGTGCCAGCAGTTTCCAGGGCTATAGTCAGCCCCAGCATTTT; CDR3 protein: CASSFQGYSQPQHF
D gene: TRBD2; clone size: NA; J gene: TRBJ2-7; V gene: TRBV6-5; CDR3 DNA: TGTGCCAGCAGGTATAGCGGGAGGGCGTACGAGCAGTACTTC; CDR3 protein: CASRYSGRAYEQYF
D gene: NA; clone size: few; J gene: TRBJ1-2; V gene: TRBV29-1; CDR3 DNA: TGCAGCGTTACTTCACCCAACTATGGCTACACCTTC; CDR3 protein: CSVTSPNYGYTF
D gene: NA; clone size: NA; J gene: TRBJ2-5; V gene: TRBV6-5; CDR3 DNA: TGTGCCAGCAATTCGGGACCAGAGACCCAGTACTTC; CDR3 protein: CASNSGPETQYF
D gene: NA; clone size: NA; J gene: TRBJ2-1; V gene: TRBV9; CDR3 DNA: TGTGCCAGCAGCCTAATAGGAGGGTCCAATGAGCAGTTCTTC; CDR3 protein: CASSLIGGSNEQFF
D gene: NA; clone size: few; J gene: TRBJ2-7; V gene: TRBV15; CDR3 DNA: TGTGCCACCAGCCACAGTGGGGGACGACAGTACTTC; CDR3 protein: CATSHSGGRQYF
D gene: NA; clone size: NA; J gene: TRBJ2-5; V gene: TRBV4-2; CDR3 DNA: TGCGCCAGCAGCCTAGTTTGGGCAGTGGAGACCCAGTACTTC; CDR3 protein: CASSLVWAVETQYF
D gene: NA; clone size: NA; J gene: TRBJ2-1; V gene: TRBV29-1; CDR3 DNA: TGCAGCGTTGAGACAGGACAGAACAATGAGCAGTTCTTC; CDR3 protein: CSVETGQNNEQFF
D gene: TRBD2; clone size: few; J gene: TRBJ2-1; V gene: TRBV20-1; CDR3 DNA: TGCAGTGCGGTCGTGGCGGGAGCAATCAATGAGCAGTTCTTC; CDR3 protein: CSAVVAGAINEQFF
D gene: NA; clone size: NA; J gene: TRBJ1-5; V gene: TRBV20-1; CDR3 DNA: TGCAGTGCCGAGGTGGGCCCCTATCAGCCCCAGCATTTT; CDR3 protein: CSAEVGPYQPQHF
D gene: NA; clone size: NA; J gene: TRBJ2-5; V gene: TRBV6-5; CDR3 DNA: TGTGCCAGCAGTAATATAGAGACCCAGTACTTC; CDR3 protein: CASSNIETQYF
D gene: TRBD2; clone size: NA; J gene: TRBJ2-3; V gene: TRBV20-1; CDR3 DNA: TGCAGTGCCGTAGCGGGACTCACAGATACGCAGTATTTT; CDR3 protein: CSAVAGLTDTQYF
D gene: TRBD2; clone size: once; J gene: TRBJ2-1; V gene: TRBV27; CDR3 DNA: TGTGCCAGCGGCGCGGGAGTACCCTACAATGAGCAGTTCTTC; CDR3 protein: CASGAGVPYNEQFF
D gene: NA; clone size: NA; J gene: TRBJ1-5; V gene: TRBV19; CDR3 DNA: TGTGCCAGTAGGTCTAGGACTTCGCTTTTATACAGCAATCAGCCCCAGCATTTT; CDR3 protein: CASRSRTSLLYSNQPQHF
D gene: NA; clone size: NA; J gene: TRBJ2-1; V gene: TRBV11-2; CDR3 DNA: TGTGCCAGCAGCCAGGTTGCTACTAACTCCAATGAGCAGTTCTTC; CDR3 protein: CASSQVATNSNEQFF
D gene: NA; clone size: NA; J gene: TRBJ2-3; V gene: TRBV7-2; CDR3 DNA: TGTGCCAGCAGCTCCCCAAAGACCGGGAGACCTCCCCCCGATACGCAGTATTTT; CDR3 protein: CASSSPKTGRPPPDTQYF
D gene: NA; clone size: NA; J gene: TRBJ2-1; V gene: TRBV4-1; CDR3 DNA: TGCGCCAGCAGCCAAGTTTCAGGGCCCGAGGGGTCCTACAATGAGCAGTTCTTC; CDR3 protein: CASSQVSGPEGSYNEQFF
D gene: NA; clone size: NA; J gene: TRBJ2-5; V gene: TRBV20-1; CDR3 DNA: TGCAGTGCTAGAGATGGGGGTGGGGCTGACAGGACCCAAGAGACCCAGTACTTC; CDR3 protein: CSARDGGGADRTQETQYF
D gene: NA; clone size: medium-sized; J gene: TRBJ1-2; V gene: TRBV29-1; CDR3 DNA: TGCAGCGTTGACTACAACTATGGCTACACCTTC; CDR3 protein: CSVDYNYGYTF
D gene: NA; clone size: NA; J gene: TRBJ2-3; V gene: TRBV7-2; CDR3 DNA: TGTGCCAGCAGCTCGCGGGACACCATACCCCCAGATACGCAGTATTTT; CDR3 protein: CASSSRDTIPPDTQYF